Sequencing of this T cell receptor (beta chain) was carried out in a study of T cell repertoires in cytomegalovirus infection. Across the study: Evidence of both CMV infection and a matching HLA type came from public TCR beta signatures. Study results and caveats: The study found HLA-C-restricted CMV-specific TCR beta clonotypes dominating the ex vivo response. Adding up the frequency of public TCR beta families identified people who carried CMV plus the relevant HLA.

Each CDR3 protein is one row after TCRdb ran MiXCR on the reads. Of roughly 720,000 distinct CDR3 sequences detected, under 40% appear once; the ten largest clones hold 2.8%. A note on this clonotype: Its matching antigen is unknown.

Trimming pared 6 bases from V and 7 bases from J, leaving 18 bases between. This CDR3 is 15 amino acids long. In germline, CDR1 is MNHNS, CDR2 SASEGT. Sequencing used PBMCs. The chain links TRBV6-1 to TRBJ1-4; D is unresolved. The sequence was collected from a human donor in good health (CMV status not recorded). Some clones in this sample may be carry-over from other donors' samples. The CDR3 is CASRTRRQPFEKLFF. For the CDR3, the DNA is TGTGCCAGCAGGACCCGAAGGCAACCGTTTGAAAAACTGTTTTTT.